One TCR beta chain is described in this entry. What it recognizes is unknown. The data stem from a study of T cell clonotyping in hematopoietic cell transplantation. This CDR3 region has 15 residues. After removal of 1 base from V and 10 bases from J, the junction contained 7 bases not matched to a gene. Germline CDR1 and CDR2: SGHRS and YFSETQ. Findings and caveats of the study: No sorting was done, leaving CD4 and CD8 contributions mixed. After transplant, recipient diversity fell while pathologically expanded clonotypes grew through day 180.

Some clones are missing from TCRdb's copy, which holds only in-frame ones; the method was immunoSEQ multiplex PCR. Here the sample spans around 7,000 clones, about 94% being singletons. The receptor comes from a male patient between 60 and 69 years old who had an allogeneic stem cell transplant from an unrelated donor, so T cells may come from the graft donor. Some clones in this sample may be carry-over from other donors' samples. The sample here was peripheral blood mononuclear cells, taken 30 days after allogeneic stem cell transplant. The chain employs TRBV5-1 and TRBJ2-1; 11 bases are a match to TRBD2. The CDR3 here is CASSLTSGSRREQFF. CDR3 nucleotide sequence: TGCGCCAGCAGCTTGACTAGCGGGAGCCGAAGGGAGCAGTTCTTC. Full variable domain (rest looked up from reference TRBV5-1 and TRBJ2-1): KAGVTQTPRYLIKTRGQQVTLSCSPISGHRSVSWYQQTPGQGLQFLFEYFSETQRNKGNFPGRFSGRQFSNSRSEMNVSTLELGDSALYLCASSLTSGSRREQFFGPGTRLTVL.